The following is a T cell receptor beta chain sequence with its context. Its binding antigen is unknown. No base qualities exist here, and no much larger clone lies one base off it. This sample is part of a study of vaccination and CD4 T cells after COVID-19 (dated by TCRdb to the early 2020s). Background on the whole study: Every convalescent patient had a positive nasal swab PCR test for SARS-CoV-2, with mild disease in eight to ten patients and severe disease in one. Post-vaccine blood samples were obtained a median of about 72 days after the second vaccine dose, with a range of roughly 13 to 250 days. The convalescent cohort comprised six males and four females, including two Hispanic individuals, seven Caucasians, two Asians and one multiracial person. Overlapping spike peptide pools from SARS-CoV-2 and from the common cold coronaviruses HCoV-NL63, HCoV-OC43 and HCoV-229E were used as culture stimuli. Post-COVID blood samples from convalescent patients were collected a median of roughly 100 days after diagnosis, with a range of roughly 30 to 161 days. In around 9 COVID-19 convalescent patients and a handful of infection-naive healthy vaccine recipients, researchers compared the spike-specific CD4+ TCR repertoire from before mRNA vaccination with the repertoire from after. Participants received two doses of either the Pfizer-BioNTech BNT162b2 vaccine (n=8) or the Moderna mRNA-1273 vaccine (n=2). In control cultures, a CEFX viral epitope pool was used as positive control, an HIV-1 Nef peptide pool was used as negative control, or no peptide was added.

This specimen's treatment or condition label, interpreted: approximately 11-day PBMC culture with coronavirus spike peptide pools or control peptides (ViraFEST assay). The ViraFEST assay was used in the study, in which antigen-specific T cells were expanded with peptide pools and expanded clonotypes were subsequently identified by TCR sequencing. The positive SARS-CoV-2 PCR tests of the convalescent patients were dated from March to December 2020, before the Alpha, Beta and Delta variants emerged in the United States. PBMCs were cultured at roughly 1.8 million per well in IMDM supplemented with approximately 5.4% human AB serum and about 9.5 IU/ml IL-2, with 10 ug/ml peptide pools added. Half of the culture medium was replaced with fresh IL-2-containing medium on days 3 and 7. Once the cells had been in culture for roughly 11 days, the EasySep CD4+ T cell isolation kit was used to isolate CD4+ T cells by negative selection. Ficoll-Paque Plus gradient centrifugation was used to isolate PBMCs from whole blood, and the isolated PBMCs were then either used fresh or cryopreserved at -140C. Triplicate wells were generally used for each culture condition.

The library was obtained by PCR. At the Johns Hopkins FTIC core, DNA from the cultured CD4+ T cells underwent TCR sequencing with the Oncomine TCR Beta short-read assay. Genomic DNA was extracted from the cultured CD4+ T cells with the QIAamp micro DNA kit. The Oncomine TCR Beta libraries from cultured CD4+ T cells were pooled using unique dual indexes and then sequenced on an Illumina iSeq 100. Regarding the original processing steps: Non-productive sequences were removed, and CDR3s that did not start with C, did not end with F or W, or were shorter than 7 amino acids were discarded. The MANAFEST web application identified antigen-specific clonotypes by comparing peptide-stimulated wells against reference wells and other culture wells. Positive clones required FDR below 0.05, an odds ratio above 5, and productive frequency above 0.1% in at least two of three replicate wells. A clonotype counted as cross-reactive if it showed significant expansion both in the SARS-CoV-2 spike wells and in at least one common cold coronavirus spike condition. Similarity between CDR3 sequences was evaluated in R version 3.6.1 using Levenshtein distances (stringdist) and unrooted phylogenetic trees (ape). TCRdb took the public reads, trimmed them with fastp at Q25, ran MiXCR for clone calling and kept in-frame beta chains. CDR3 protein sequences are deduplicated, and each keeps its most common genes and DNA. The V and J calls follow TCRdb's processing rather than the paper's. Within this sample are fewer than 16,000 distinct CDR3 sequences, with about 53% of them counted one time only. The ten largest clones add up to under 13% of the sample.

CDR1 and CDR2 are read off the germline V gene (reference sequence) as DFQATT and SNEGSKA. Trimming at the junction amounts to 0 bases on V and 4 bases on J, and the germline ends lie 15 bases apart. The CDR3 goes from the cysteine to the phenylalanine over 15 residues. CDR3 DNA only is kept here, 45 bases in frame from base 1. What the research found in general, with its limitations: Although the median number of SARS-CoV-2-reactive clonotypes went up from around 20 after infection to some 38 after vaccination, the increase was not significant. In convalescent patients, a median roughly 83% of post-vaccine SARS-CoV-2-reactive clones were detected only after vaccination, and vaccine-specific priming was suggested by this finding. The study included relatively few convalescent patients and did not analyze early timepoints after natural infection. In convalescent patients, nearly all vaccine-specific clones (304 of 307) were found to be mono-reactive for SARS-CoV-2 spike rather than cross-reactive with common cold coronaviruses.

The clonotype was recovered from a human donor who had recovered from COVID-19. Input material: CD4+ T cells from blood, cultured in vitro. Rearrangement joined TRBV20-1 to TRBJ1-1; the D gene cannot be resolved reliably. The CDR3 here reads CSARDLRMIGTEAFF. Read as DNA, the sequence is TGCAGTGCTAGAGATCTGAGGATGATAGGCACTGAAGCTTTCTTT.